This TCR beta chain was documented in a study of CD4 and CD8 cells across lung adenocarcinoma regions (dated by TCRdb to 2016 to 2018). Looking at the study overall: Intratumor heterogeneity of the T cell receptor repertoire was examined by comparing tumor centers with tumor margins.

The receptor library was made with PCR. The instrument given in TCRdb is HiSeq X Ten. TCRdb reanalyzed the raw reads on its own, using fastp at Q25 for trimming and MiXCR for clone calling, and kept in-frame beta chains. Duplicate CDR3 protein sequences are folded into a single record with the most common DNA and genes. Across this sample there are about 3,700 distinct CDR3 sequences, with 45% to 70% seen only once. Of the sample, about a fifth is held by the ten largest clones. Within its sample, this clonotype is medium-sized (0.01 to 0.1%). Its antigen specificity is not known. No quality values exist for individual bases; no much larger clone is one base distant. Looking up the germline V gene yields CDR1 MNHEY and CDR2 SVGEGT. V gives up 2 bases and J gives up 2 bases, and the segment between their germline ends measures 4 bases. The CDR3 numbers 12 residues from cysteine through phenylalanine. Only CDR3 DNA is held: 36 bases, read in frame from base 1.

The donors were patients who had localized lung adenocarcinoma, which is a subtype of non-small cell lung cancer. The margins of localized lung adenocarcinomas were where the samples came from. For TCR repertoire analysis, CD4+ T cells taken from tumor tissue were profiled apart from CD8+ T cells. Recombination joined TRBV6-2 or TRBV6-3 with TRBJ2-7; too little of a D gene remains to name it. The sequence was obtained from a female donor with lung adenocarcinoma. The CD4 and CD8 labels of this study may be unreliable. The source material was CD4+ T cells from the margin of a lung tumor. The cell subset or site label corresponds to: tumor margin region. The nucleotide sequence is TGTGCCAGCAGTTACCACACCTACGAGCAGTACTTC. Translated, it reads CASSYHTYEQYF.